In its sample, the clone carrying this T cell receptor beta chain was seen many times. Its antigen remains unknown. Germline values: CDR1 SGHTA, CDR2 FQGNSA. The CDR3 consists of 15 residues. Losses at the gene ends were 3 bases for V and 4 bases for J; bases not matched to a gene: 8. The source of the sample is a study of T cells in Graves' hyperthyroidism and ophthalmopathy. Study-wide context: At the time of initial diagnosis and before any treatment, peripheral blood was collected.

Patients counted as stable if ophthalmopathy did not develop within 18 months. Hyperthyroidism had been newly diagnosed in patients aged 18 to 65, and its duration was under 2 months. Study-wide results and limits: Appearing also in blood were most of the thyroid clonotypes expanded above 0.001.

Researchers amplified the TCR beta CDR3 regions from RNA transcripts. Researchers ran a first-round RT-PCR on the TCR CDR3 using the HTBI primer set. TCRdb re-called the multiplex PCR reads with MiXCR, one entry per CDR3 protein. The table lists hundreds of thousands of distinct CDR3 sequences, roughly a third of them singletons. Specimen: blood. The V call is TRBV7-2, the J call TRBJ2-7, with 8 bases lining up with TRBD2. This TCR derives from a woman aged 40 to 55 with Graves' hyperthyroidism. The CDR3 is CASSFPGGPEYEQYF. The CDR3 nucleotides are TGTGCCAGCAGCTTCCCGGGAGGGCCGGAGTACGAGCAGTACTTC.